This T cell receptor beta chain was found in a study of T cell responses to AZD1222 COVID-19 vaccine. Study-level findings and limits: Increases in Spike-specific TCR breadth and depth were seen after two AZD1222 doses.

Sequencing was performed with immunoSEQ multiplex PCR; in TCRdb, only in-frame clones are kept and a portion is missing. The table includes about 110,000 clones, about 95% detected once. Regarding this clone: Its target is unknown.

The germline V gene has CDR1 MNHNS and CDR2 SASEGT. This CDR3 has 16 amino acids. The V end was cut by 3 bases, the J end by 4 bases, with 16 bases between. Second-dose intervals near 4 or 12 weeks were combined. The sequencing here drew on peripheral blood, taken 28 days after the second AZD1222 dose. The V and J genes are TRBV6-1 and TRBJ1-3, with D maybe TRBD1 (5 bases). This receptor was taken from an adult who received the AZD1222 COVID-19 vaccine. CDR3 DNA: TGTGCCAGCAGTGAGGCTCCCAGGGTAATAGGAAACACCATATATTTT. Translated: CASSEAPRVIGNTIYF.